This T cell receptor beta chain was found in a study of blood T cells in healthy people across ages. The study's findings and limits: CMV status of donors was not determined, possibly confounding expanded clonotype changes.

A second PCR of 7 to 11 cycles used a sample-barcoded 5' primer and a J-beta primer mix. Every cDNA was tagged by a template-switch adaptor with 12 random nucleotides. Using its own MiXCR run on the 5' RACE reads, TCRdb lists one record per CDR3 protein. The sample records roughly 1.4 million distinct CDR3 sequences, roughly 60% being singletons. Drawing of peripheral blood yielded ten milliliters from each donor. Turning to this clonotype: The antigen is unknown.

Germline V gives CDR1 DFQATT, CDR2 SNEGSKA (reference sequence). This CDR3 contains 13 residues. V dropped 6 bases and J dropped 7; count of bases not matched to a gene: 10. Source material: blood. The chain recombines TRBV20-1 with TRBJ1-2, with TRBD1 matching over 8 bases. This TCR derives from a man between 18 and 29 years old in good health. CDR3 sequence reads: CSAPQTGEVGYTF. The CDR3 nucleotides read TGCAGTGCGCCGCAGACAGGGGAAGTTGGCTACACCTTC.